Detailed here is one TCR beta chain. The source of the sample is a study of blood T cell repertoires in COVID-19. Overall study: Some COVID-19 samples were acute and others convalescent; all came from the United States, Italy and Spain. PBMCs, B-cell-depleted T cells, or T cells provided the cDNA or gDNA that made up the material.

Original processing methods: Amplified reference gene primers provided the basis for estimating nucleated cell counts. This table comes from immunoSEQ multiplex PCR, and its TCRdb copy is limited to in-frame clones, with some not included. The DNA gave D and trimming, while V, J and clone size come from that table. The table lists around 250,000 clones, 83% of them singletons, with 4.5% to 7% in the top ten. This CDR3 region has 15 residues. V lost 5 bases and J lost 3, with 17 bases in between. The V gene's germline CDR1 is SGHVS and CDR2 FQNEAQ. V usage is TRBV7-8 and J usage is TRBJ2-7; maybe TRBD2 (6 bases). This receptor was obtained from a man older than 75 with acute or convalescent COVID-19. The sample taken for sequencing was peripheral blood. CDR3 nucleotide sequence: TGTGCCAGCAGCGCCATGGCGGGCGGGAACTACGAGCAGTACTTC. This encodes CASSAMAGGNYEQYF.